Reported below is one T cell receptor (beta chain). Single viable CD3+CD4+CD8-CD45RO+ cells were sorted as the memory CD4+ T cells. This specimen belongs to a study of memory CD4+ T cells and cytomegalovirus serostatus. Trimming took 4 bases from V and 6 from J, leaving 17 bases between them. The germline V gene encodes CDR1 SGDLS and CDR2 YYNGEE. The CDR3 is 14 amino acids. Only in-frame clones appear in the TCRdb table, and some are missing; sequencing was by immunoSEQ multiplex PCR. The sample has about 82,000 clones, over 80% seen once; the top ten hold roughly 0.79%. The sequence came from an adult in good health and CMV-seronegative. The chain links TRBV9 to TRBJ2-7; D tentatively fits TRBD1 or TRBD2 (6 bases each). Sequencing was performed on memory CD4+ T cells from blood. The CDR3 sequence: CASSPHEGGSEQYF. As DNA, the CDR3 is TGTGCCAGCAGCCCCCACGAGGGGGGCAGCGAGCAGTACTTC.